This T cell receptor (beta chain) comes out of a study of shared clonotypes between healthy human individuals. The CDR3 sequence is 17 residues long. V lost 2 bases, J lost 0 bases, and 14 bases lay in between. Germline V lookup: CDR1 LNHDA, CDR2 SQIVND (reference sequence). The assay was immunoSEQ multiplex PCR, and TCRdb's table has in-frame clones only and misses some. This table has 640,000 or so clones, about three quarters appearing once. The sequencing input was memory CD4+ T cells sorted from blood. Noted subset: CD45RA-negative fraction. This TCR came from a woman in her thirties in good health. The chain is built from TRBV19 and TRBJ2-1; D is perhaps TRBD1 or TRBD2 (5 bases each). The CDR3 nucleotides read TGTGCCAGTAGTATAAGGGGACCAATAAGCTCCTACAATGAGCAGTTCTTC. This gives the protein CASSIRGPISSYNEQFF.